This T cell receptor (beta chain) stems from a study of response to subunit inactivated influenza vaccine. TCRdb re-analysed the RT-PCR reads in MiXCR, keeping a single row per CDR3 protein. Of about 480,000 distinct CDR3 sequences in the sample, approximately 13% were seen once. With regard to this clonotype: Its target is unknown.

Germline CDR1 MNHEY, CDR2 SVGAGI. The V gene lost 0 bases and the J gene lost 4 bases, with 24 bases spanning the gap. The CDR3 has 19 amino acids. Findings of the study overall: Authors suggested each seasonal flu vaccination may recruit only limited numbers of new T cells.

The chain carries TRBV6-5 and TRBJ1-2; D perhaps matches TRBD1 (6 bases). The clonotype was recovered from a man aged 50 to 59 who received an inactivated influenza vaccine. Specimen: PBMCs from blood, collected roughly 47 days after vaccination. The CDR3 DNA sequence: TGTGCCAGCAGTTACTCGATGGGGGCCAGGTCCAGGGGAAGCTATGGCTACACCTTC. It yields the protein CASSYSMGARSRGSYGYTF.